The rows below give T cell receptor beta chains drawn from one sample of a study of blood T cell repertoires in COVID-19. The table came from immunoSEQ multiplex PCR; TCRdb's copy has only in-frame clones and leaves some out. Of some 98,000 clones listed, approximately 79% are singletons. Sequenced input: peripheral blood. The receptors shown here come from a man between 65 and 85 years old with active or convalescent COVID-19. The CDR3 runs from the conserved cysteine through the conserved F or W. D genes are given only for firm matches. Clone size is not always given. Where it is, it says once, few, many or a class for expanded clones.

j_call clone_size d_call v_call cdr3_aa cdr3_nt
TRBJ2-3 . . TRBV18 CASSPGVERTSRDTDTQYF TGTGCCAGCTCACCAGGGGTTGAGAGGACGAGCCGGGACACAGATACGCAGTATTTT
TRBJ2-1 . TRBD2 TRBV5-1 CASSQSGGNEQFF TGCGCCAGCAGCCAAAGCGGGGGTAATGAGCAGTTCTTC
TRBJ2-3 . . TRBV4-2 CASSQSGSTDTQYF TGTGCCAGCAGCCAAAGCGGGAGCACAGATACGCAGTATTTT
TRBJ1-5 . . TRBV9 CASSPGVLSNQPQHF TGTGCCAGCAGCCCAGGGGTCCTTAGCAATCAGCCCCAGCATTTT
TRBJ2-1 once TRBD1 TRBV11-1 CASSPDRDRFF TGTGCCAGCAGCCCCGACCGGGACAGGTTCTTC
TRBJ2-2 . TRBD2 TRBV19 CASSLGLAGGLTGELFF TGTGCCAGTAGTCTGGGACTAGCGGGGGGGCTTACCGGGGAGCTGTTTTTT
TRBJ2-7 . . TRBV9 CASIHVGGGQPYEQYF TGTGCCAGCATCCACGTGGGCGGGGGACAACCCTACGAGCAGTACTTC
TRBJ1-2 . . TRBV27 CASSFLSGTAVSNYGYTF TGTGCCAGCAGTTTCTTAAGCGGGACTGCAGTATCCAACTATGGCTACACCTTC
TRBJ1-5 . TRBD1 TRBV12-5 CASGGTGSLRPQHF TGTGCTAGTGGTGGGACAGGAAGCCTTCGGCCCCAGCATTTT
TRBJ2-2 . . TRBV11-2 CASSLRPGRIRHTGELFF TGTGCCAGCAGCTTAAGACCTGGCCGAATCAGGCACACCGGGGAGCTGTTTTTT
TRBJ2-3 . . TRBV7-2 CASSYRQRTDTQYF TGTGCCAGCAGCTACCGGCAGAGGACAGATACGCAGTATTTT
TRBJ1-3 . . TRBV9 CASSVGGATSGNTIYF TGTGCCAGCAGCGTTGGGGGGGCCACCTCTGGAAACACCATATATTTT
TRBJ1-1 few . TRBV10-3 CAISLQGGGSEAFF TGTGCCATCAGCTTACAGGGTGGGGGTTCGGAAGCTTTCTTT
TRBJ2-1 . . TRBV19 CASSIVRGHWEQFF TGTGCCAGTAGTATTGTTCGAGGGCATTGGGAGCAGTTCTTC
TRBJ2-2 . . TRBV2 CASSSLATNTGELFF TGTGCCAGCAGTTCACTAGCTACGAACACCGGGGAGCTGTTTTTT
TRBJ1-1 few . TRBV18 CASSPQGIDTEAFF TGTGCCAGCTCACCACAGGGGATCGACACTGAAGCTTTCTTT
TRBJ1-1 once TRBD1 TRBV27 CASSRQGASEAFF TGTGCCAGCAGTCGGCAGGGGGCGTCCGAAGCTTTCTTT
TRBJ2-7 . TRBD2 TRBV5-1 CASAWAGGAGEQYF TGCGCCAGCGCGTGGGCCGGGGGGGCCGGCGAGCAGTACTTC
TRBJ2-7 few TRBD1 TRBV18 CASSPMLRDRGDYEQYF TGTGCCAGCTCACCGATGCTGAGGGACAGGGGAGACTACGAGCAGTACTTC
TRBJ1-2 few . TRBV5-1 CASSPSGITNYGYTF TGCGCCAGCAGCCCCTCTGGCATAACTAACTATGGCTACACCTTC
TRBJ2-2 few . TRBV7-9 CASSFQGRIGELFF TGTGCCAGCAGCTTTCAGGGGCGCATCGGGGAGCTGTTTTTT
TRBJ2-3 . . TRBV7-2 CASSLGGAADTQYF TGTGCCAGCAGCTTGGGGGGGGCGGCAGATACGCAGTATTTT
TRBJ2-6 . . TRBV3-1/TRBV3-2 CASSLAQGSGANVLTF TGTGCCAGCAGCCTAGCTCAGGGTTCTGGGGCCAACGTCCTGACTTTC
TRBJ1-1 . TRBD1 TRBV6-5 CASSYSYRGVNTEAFF TGTGCCAGCAGTTACTCGTACAGGGGGGTGAACACTGAAGCTTTCTTT
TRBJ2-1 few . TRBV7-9 CASSLVGNEQFF TGTGCCAGCAGCTTAGTCGGGAATGAGCAGTTCTTC
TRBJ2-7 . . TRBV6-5 CATTHGGQSPIVQYF TGTGCCACCACCCACGGGGGACAGAGCCCCATAGTGCAGTACTTC
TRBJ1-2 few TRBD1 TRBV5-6 CASSLRQGASPGGYTF TGTGCCAGCAGCTTAAGGCAGGGGGCTAGCCCTGGTGGCTACACCTTC
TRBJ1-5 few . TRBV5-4 CASSFGFGPNQPQHF TGTGCCAGCAGCTTTGGGTTTGGGCCTAATCAGCCCCAGCATTTT
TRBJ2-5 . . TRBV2 CASSKQGRETQYF TGTGCCAGCAGTAAACAGGGACGGGAGACCCAGTACTTC
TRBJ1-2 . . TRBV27 CASSLYRDNYGYTF TGTGCCAGCAGTTTGTACAGGGATAACTATGGCTACACCTTC
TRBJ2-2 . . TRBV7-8 CASGWSGELFF TGTGCCAGCGGGTGGAGCGGGGAGCTGTTTTTT
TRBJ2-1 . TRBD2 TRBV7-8 CASSSQRGSLQSEQFF TGTGCCAGCAGCAGCCAGCGGGGGAGCTTACAAAGTGAGCAGTTCTTC
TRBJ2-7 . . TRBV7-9 CASSLGSRQASYEQYF TGTGCCAGCAGCTTAGGTTCTCGCCAGGCATCCTACGAGCAGTACTTC
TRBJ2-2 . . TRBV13 CASSFGQDTGELFF TGTGCCAGCAGCTTTGGCCAGGACACCGGGGAGCTGTTTTTT
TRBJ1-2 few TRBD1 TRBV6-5 CASSLDRHGYTF TGTGCCAGCAGTCTGGACAGGCATGGCTACACCTTC
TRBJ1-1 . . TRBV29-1 CSSLQGSEAFF TGCAGCTCTTTACAGGGATCTGAAGCTTTCTTT
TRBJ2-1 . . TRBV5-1 CASSPTGLSYNEQFF TGCGCCAGCAGCCCTACGGGACTCTCCTACAATGAGCAGTTCTTC
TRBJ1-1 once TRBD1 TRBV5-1 CASSKGQGVNTEAFF TGCGCCAGCAGCAAAGGACAGGGAGTGAACACTGAAGCTTTCTTT
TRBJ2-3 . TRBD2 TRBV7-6 CASSLTSGGRTDTQYF TGTGCCAGCAGCCTGACTAGCGGGGGGCGCACAGATACGCAGTATTTT
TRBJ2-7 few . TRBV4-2 CASRPGVKDYEQYF TGTGCCAGCAGGCCAGGGGTGAAGGACTACGAGCAGTACTTC
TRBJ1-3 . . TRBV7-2 CASSLMGRGAGNTIYF TGTGCCAGCAGCTTAATGGGGAGGGGAGCGGGAAACACCATATATTTT
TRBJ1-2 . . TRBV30 CAWVLQYGYGYTF TGTGCCTGGGTCCTTCAGTATGGCTATGGCTACACCTTC
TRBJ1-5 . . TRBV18 CASSPPGGHTVGQPQHF TGTGCCAGCTCACCACCGGGCGGGCACACGGTGGGGCAGCCCCAGCATTTT
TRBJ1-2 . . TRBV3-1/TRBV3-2 CASSQDRDLNTF TGTGCCAGCAGCCAAGATCGGGATTTGAACACCTTC
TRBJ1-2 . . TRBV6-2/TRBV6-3 CASSPGVGSYGYTF TGTGCCAGCAGCCCCGGGGTGGGCAGCTATGGCTACACCTTC
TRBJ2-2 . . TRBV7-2 CASSTAGYTGELFF TGTGCCAGCAGCACAGCAGGGTACACCGGGGAGCTGTTTTTT
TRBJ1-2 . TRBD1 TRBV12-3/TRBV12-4 CASSQPGQYYTF TGTGCCAGCAGTCAGCCGGGACAGTACTACACCTTC
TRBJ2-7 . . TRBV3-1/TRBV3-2 CASSPRELYEQYF TGTGCCAGCAGCCCCCGAGAGCTCTACGAGCAGTACTTC
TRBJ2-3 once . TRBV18 CASSPPIGTQYF TGTGCCAGCTCACCACCTATCGGTACGCAGTATTTT
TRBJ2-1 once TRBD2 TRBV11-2 CASSPLPGGQFF TGTGCCAGCAGCCCCCTGCCGGGGGGGCAGTTCTTC
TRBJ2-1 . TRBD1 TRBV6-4 CASSGTGGYNEQFF TGTGCCAGCAGTGGGACAGGGGGCTACAATGAGCAGTTCTTC
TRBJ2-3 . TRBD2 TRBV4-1 CASSPPGLAGFGADTQYF TGCGCCAGCAGCCCACCGGGACTAGCGGGCTTTGGGGCAGATACGCAGTATTTT
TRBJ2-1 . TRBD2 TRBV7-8 CASSSTSGISNEQFF TGTGCCAGCAGCTCTACTAGCGGGATTTCAAATGAGCAGTTCTTC